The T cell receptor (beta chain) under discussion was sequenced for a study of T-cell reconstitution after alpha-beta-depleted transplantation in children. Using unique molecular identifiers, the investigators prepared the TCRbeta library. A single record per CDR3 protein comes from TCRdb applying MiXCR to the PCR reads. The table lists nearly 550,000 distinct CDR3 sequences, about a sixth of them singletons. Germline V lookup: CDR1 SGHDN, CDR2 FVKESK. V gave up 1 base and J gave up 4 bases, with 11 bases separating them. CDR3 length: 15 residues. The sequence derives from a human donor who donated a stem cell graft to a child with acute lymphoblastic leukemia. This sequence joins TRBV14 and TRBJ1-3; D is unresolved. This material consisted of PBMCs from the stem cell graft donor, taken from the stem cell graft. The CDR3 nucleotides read TGTGCCAGCAGCCAAGTTCCGAGAAGAGGAAACACCATATATTTT. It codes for CASSQVPRRGNTIYF. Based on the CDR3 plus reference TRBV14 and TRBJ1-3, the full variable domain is EAGVTQFPSHSVIEKGQTVTLRCDPISGHDNLYWYRRVMGKEIKFLLHFVKESKQDESGMPNNRFLAERTGGTYSTLKVQPAELEDSGVYFCASSQVPRRGNTIYFGEGSWLTVV.